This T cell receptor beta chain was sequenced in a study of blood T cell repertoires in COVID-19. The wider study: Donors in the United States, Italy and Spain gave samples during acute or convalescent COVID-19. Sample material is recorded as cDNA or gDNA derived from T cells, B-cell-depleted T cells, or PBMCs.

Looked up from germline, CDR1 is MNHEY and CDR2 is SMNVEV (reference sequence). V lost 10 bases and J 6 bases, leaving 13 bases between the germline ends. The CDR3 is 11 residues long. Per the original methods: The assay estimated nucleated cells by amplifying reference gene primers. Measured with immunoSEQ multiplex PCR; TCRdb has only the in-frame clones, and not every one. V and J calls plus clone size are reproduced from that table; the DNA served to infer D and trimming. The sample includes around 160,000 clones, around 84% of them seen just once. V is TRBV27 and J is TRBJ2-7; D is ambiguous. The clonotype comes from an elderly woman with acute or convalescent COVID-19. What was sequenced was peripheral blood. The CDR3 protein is CATLTAGEQYF. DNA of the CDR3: TGTGCCACCCTGACGGCAGGCGAGCAGTACTTC.